The text below deals with one TCR beta chain. Antigen: not known. The table came from immunoSEQ multiplex PCR; TCRdb's copy has only in-frame clones and leaves some out. Among 60,000 to 75,000 clones, about 74% were seen once, and the ten largest hold roughly 7.5%. The time point was: blood 4 weeks post-SBRT, at nephrectomy. Documented treatment: 15 Gy SBRT to primary tumor, nephrectomy 4 weeks later. Nephrectomy followed 15 Gy stereotactic body radiation by 4 weeks. Blood was sampled at baseline, 2 weeks and 4 weeks after SBRT. Clear cell pathology was present in this patient's renal cell carcinoma. The data were obtained in a study of radiation and T cells in renal cell carcinoma. Study-wide results and caveats: Baseline intratumoral clonotype presence is unknown without pretreatment biopsies.

Sequenced material: blood, taken from a patient whose treatment included radiotherapy and nephrectomy. This receptor was identified in a man in his sixties with renal cell carcinoma.

The CDR3 protein is CAISESQYEDQPQHF. CDR3 DNA sequence: TGTGCCATCAGTGAGTCACAGTACGAGGATCAGCCCCAGCATTTT. The rearrangement uses TRBV10-3 and TRBJ1-5; D is unclear. The germline CDR1 and CDR2 sequences are ENHRY and SYGVKD. The CDR3 consists of 15 residues. Trimming cost V 0 bases and J 5 bases, with 11 bases left between them.